One and the same sample provided the 7 T cell receptor beta chains below, sequenced in a study of OX40 agonist ivuxolimab in advanced cancers. Here immunoSEQ multiplex PCR was the method, and the copy in TCRdb shows in-frame clones only, minus some. This sample has approximately 48,000 clones; around 77% occur once, and the top ten carry approximately 2%. This sample comprised CD4+ or CD8+ T cells sorted from blood, obtained in a trial of the OX40 agonist ivuxolimab. These TCRs come from an adult with an advanced solid tumor such as melanoma, head and neck, liver or kidney cancer.

The chain has TRBV27 and TRBJ2-1; 8 bases agree with TRBD2. The V gene's germline CDR1 is MNHEY and CDR2 SMNVEV (reference sequence). The CDR3 runs to 14 residues. Unmatched junction bases numbered 10, after V lost 5 bases and J lost 10 bases. CDR3 in DNA: TGTGCCAGCAGTCCCGCGGGACTAGGATTCGAGCAGTTCTTC. It yields the protein CASSPAGLGFEQFF.

The V gene is TRBV28, the J gene TRBJ1-1; possible D gene TRBD1, 5 bases. Germline CDR1 and CDR2: MDHEN and SYDVKM. The V end lost 7 bases, the J end lost 2 bases, and 20 bases lay between the germline ends. This CDR3 region has 16 residues. The chain's CDR3 is CASIPLKGLRNTEAFF. In DNA form, the CDR3 reads TGTGCCAGCATCCCTCTGAAGGGGCTAAGAAACACTGAAGCTTTCTTT.

This clone was counted only a few times. The CDR3 coding sequence is TGCGCCAGCAGCAGGACAGCGACCTACGAGCAGTACTTC. Protein product: CASSRTATYEQYF. The chain carries TRBV5-1 and TRBJ2-7; D may be TRBD1 (6 bases). CDR3 size: 13 residues. Trimming took 4 bases from V and 2 from J, leaving 10 bases between them. From germline, CDR1 is SGHRS and CDR2 YFSETQ.

The chain employs TRBV4-1 and TRBJ2-1; TRBD2 matches at 7 bases. Germline-derived CDR1 and CDR2 are MGHRA and YSYEKL. Losses at the gene ends were 0 bases for V and 10 bases for J; bases not matched to a gene: 18. This CDR3 region has 18 residues. This chain's CDR3 is CASSQEGMAGAWKTEQFF. The CDR3, as DNA: TGCGCCAGCAGCCAAGAAGGGATGGCGGGAGCCTGGAAGACGGAGCAGTTCTTC.

This clone was seen only a few times. The rearrangement uses TRBV29-1 and TRBJ2-2; tentative D call: TRBD1 (5 bases). The CDR3 length is 12 residues. V lost 4 bases to trimming and J lost 4 bases, with 7 bases between them. Germline loops: CDR1 SQVTM, CDR2 ANQGSEA. The CDR3 spells CSVGRATGELFF. The CDR3 DNA follows: TGCAGCGTTGGCAGGGCCACCGGGGAGCTGTTTTTT.

The chain uses TRBV28 and TRBJ1-5; D may be TRBD1 (5 bases). This CDR3 has 17 residues. Germline-derived CDR1 and CDR2 are MDHEN and SYDVKM. V shed 5 bases and J shed 7 bases, with 24 bases lying between them. The CDR3 coding sequence is TGTGCCAGCAGTACCAATAAAAGGGGCGGGGGGACGCAGCCCCAGCATTTT. Protein sequence: CASSTNKRGGGTQPQHF.

This sequence joins TRBV6-5 and TRBJ1-1; a possible D gene is TRBD1 (5 bases). Per germline, CDR1 MNHEY and CDR2 SVGAGI. The germline V and J ends were trimmed by 2 bases and 11 bases, with 18 bases remaining between them. This CDR3 has 14 amino acids. The CDR3 DNA is TGTGCCAGCAGTTACGACGGCGGCCGGGGGAGGGCTTTCTTT. Translation gives CASSYDGGRGRAFF.